This passage covers 15 T cell receptor beta chains from one sample sequenced in a study of blood T cell repertoires in COVID-19. Only in-frame clones appear in the TCRdb table, and some are missing; sequencing was by immunoSEQ multiplex PCR. The data show around 340,000 clones, 65% to 90% seen once. Sequenced sample: peripheral blood. Receptors were obtained from a woman aged 55-70 years with COVID-19, enrolled during active disease.

The chain employs TRBV27 and TRBJ2-2, with TRBD2 matching over 9 bases. The CDR3 consists of 22 residues. V shed 2 bases and J 4 bases; nucleotides not matched to a gene: 23. CDR1 MNHEY and CDR2 SMNVEV come from the germline V gene (reference sequence). This CDR3 reads CASSLPRASGDPFWGGTGELFF. The CDR3 DNA reads TGTGCCAGCAGTTTACCCCGGGCTAGCGGGGATCCCTTCTGGGGGGGCACCGGGGAGCTGTTTTTT.

V gene TRBV7-3 combines with J gene TRBJ2-7; a possible D gene is TRBD1 (6 bases). V lost 5 bases to trimming and J lost 9 bases, with 17 bases between them. There are 13 residues in the CDR3. CDR1 is SGHTA, CDR2 FQGTGA, per germline. The CDR3 DNA is TGTGCCAGCAGCCCCGGGGACATTACGTGGCAGTACTTC. Its translation: CASSPGDITWQYF. Full variable domain (remainder filled in from reference TRBV7-3 and TRBJ2-7): GAGVSQTPSNKVTEKGKYVELRCDPISGHTALYWYRQSLGQGPEFLIYFQGTGAADDSGLPNDRFFAVRPEGSVSTLKIQRTERGDSAVYLCASSPGDITWQYFGPGTRLTVT.

The chain employs TRBV6-5 and TRBJ2-2; 9 nucleotides agree with TRBD1. The trim removed 4 bases at V and 7 bases at J, leaving 7 bases unmatched. This CDR3 has 15 residues. The germline V gene has CDR1 MNHEY and CDR2 SVGAGI. CDR3 sequence: CASSSGQGTFGELFF. The CDR3 DNA sequence: TGTGCCAGCAGTTCCGGACAGGGGACTTTCGGGGAGCTGTTTTTT.

The rearrangement joins TRBV12-2 to TRBJ2-5; TRBD2, the table's D call, lacks a check against the DNA. TRBV12-2 is assigned pseudogene status. This CDR3 comprises 14 residues. CDR3 region: CASRFRLAQETQYF. The DNA for the CDR3 is TGTGCAAGTCGCTTCCGGCTAGCCCAAGAGACCCAGTACTTC.

This clone was seen just once. Written as DNA, the CDR3 is TGTGCCAGCAGTTACGACGGGCAGGGTAATGGCTACACCTTC. This gives the protein CASSYDGQGNGYTF. This chain joins TRBV6-5 and TRBJ1-2, with D possibly being TRBD1 (5 bases). The CDR3 covers 14 residues. The V and J ends lost 2 bases and 6 bases respectively, with 13 bases between them. CDR1 and CDR2 from the germline V gene are MNHEY and SVGAGI.

This clone was counted between two and nine times. The chain has TRBV20-1 and TRBJ2-7; 8 bases are shared with TRBD1. Trimming cost V 3 bases and J 0 bases; bases outside gene matches: 7. The CDR3 sequence is 15 residues long. The germline V gene encodes CDR1 DFQATT and CDR2 SNEGSKA (reference sequence). The CDR3 sequence: CSASNDRGSSYEQYF. In nucleotides, the CDR3 is TGCAGTGCTAGTAACGACAGGGGTAGCTCCTACGAGCAGTACTTC.

This CDR3 reads CASSQEGQGTGAVFF. CDR3 in DNA: TGTGCCAGCAGCCAAGAGGGACAGGGAACGGGGGCGGTGTTTTTT. The chain is built from TRBV4-2 and TRBJ1-4; TRBD1 matches at 9 bases. V was pared by 0 bases and J by 15 bases, with 11 bases of the junction left unmatched. This CDR3 spans 15 amino acids. Germline V lookup: CDR1 LGHNA, CDR2 YNFKEQ.

This rearrangement joins TRBV5-1 to TRBJ2-3, with TRBD2 matching over 7 bases. V trimming: 4 bases; J trimming: 1 base; junction bases outside the gene matches: 12. Germline CDR1 and CDR2: SGHRS and YFSETQ. This CDR3 has 17 residues. CDR3 amino acids: CASSRDGRGIGTDTQYF. CDR3 nucleotides: TGCGCCAGCAGCCGAGATGGGCGGGGGATTGGCACAGATACGCAGTATTTT.

V is TRBV7-2 and J is TRBJ2-2; 10 nucleotides agree with TRBD2. This CDR3 spans 17 amino acids. CDR1 and CDR2 (germline): SGHTA, FQGNSA. V trimming: 0 bases; J trimming: 3 bases; junction bases outside the gene matches: 4. CDR3 in amino acids: CASSLALAGADTGELFF. As DNA, the CDR3 is TGTGCCAGCAGCTTAGCGCTAGCGGGGGCGGACACCGGGGAGCTGTTTTTT.

The chain links TRBV19 to TRBJ1-5; 7 bases agree with TRBD1. V trimming: 6 bases; J trimming: 4 bases; junction bases outside the gene matches: 6. The CDR3 contains 14 residues. Germline-derived CDR1 and CDR2 are LNHDA and SQIVND (reference sequence). The CDR3 region has the DNA TGTGCCAGTAGGCCGACAGGGCGGAATCAGCCCCAGCATTTT. This sequence encodes CASRPTGRNQPQHF.

The rearrangement links TRBV5-1 to TRBJ1-5, with 9 bases fitting TRBD1. From germline, CDR1 is SGHRS and CDR2 YFSETQ. V dropped 1 base and J dropped 2; count of bases not matched to a gene: 19. This CDR3 is built from 21 residues. CDR3 nucleotide sequence: TGCGCCAGCAGCTTGAGGGGTTTTAAGACAGGGGGTCCCTATGGCAATCAGCCCCAGCATTTT. Amino acid sequence: CASSLRGFKTGGPYGNQPQHF.

Ten or more counts support this clone. The chain carries TRBV5-4 and TRBJ1-1; TRBD1 matches at 12 bases. With V trimmed by 4 bases and J by 8 bases, 6 bases remained unmatched. Germline V gene data show CDR1 as SGHNT and CDR2 as YYREEE (reference sequence). The CDR3 is 14 residues long. CDR3 sequence: CASSRTGTGGEAFF. The CDR3 DNA sequence: TGTGCCAGCAGCCGCACCGGGACAGGGGGCGAAGCTTTCTTT.

J is TRBJ2-5 and V is TRBV6-5; 9 bases line up with TRBD2. Germline V gene lookup returns CDR1 MNHEY and CDR2 SVGAGI. The CDR3 contains 15 residues. V shed 4 bases, J shed 1 base, and the junction held 4 bases outside the gene matches. CDR3 DNA: TGTGCCAGCAGTTTTTCGACTAGCGGCCAAGAGACCCAGTACTTC. It is translated as CASSFSTSGQETQYF.

This clone has a single count. The chain uses TRBV5-1 and TRBJ1-5; 9 bases line up with TRBD1. The CDR3 has 15 amino acids. V was clipped by 2 bases and J by 4 bases; unmatched bases: 4. Germline V gene lookup returns CDR1 SGHRS and CDR2 YFSETQ. CDR3 nucleotide sequence: TGCGCCAGCAGCTTACAGGGGGCTGGTAATCAGCCCCAGCATTTT. Encoded protein: CASSLQGAGNQPQHF.

The table lists this clone with a count of one. The J gene is TRBJ2-7, the V gene TRBV19; D uncertain. The CDR3 is 14 residues long. Trimming stripped 0 bases from V and 5 bases from J, with 11 bases between. Per the germline V gene, CDR1 is LNHDA and CDR2 is SQIVND (reference sequence). Written as DNA, the CDR3 is TGTGCCAGTAGTATAGATCCATCGCGGAACGAGCAGTACTTC. Protein sequence: CASSIDPSRNEQYF.